The clone carrying this TCR beta chain was picked up one time. As yet, its antigen is unknown. The source of the sample is a study of T cell responses to AZD1222 COVID-19 vaccine. Study conclusions and caveats: Spike was spanned by vaccine-associated CD4 TCRs, which were dominant at 160-218 and 743-854. Reports say nearly half of spike-specific TCRs go after unmutated variant regions.

V gave up 3 bases and J gave up 7 bases; unmatched junction bases: 4. In germline, CDR1 is SGDLS, CDR2 YYNGEE. The CDR3 runs 15 residues. Clones were read by immunoSEQ multiplex PCR, and TCRdb kept only the in-frame ones, dropping some. This table has approximately 180,000 clones, roughly 91% appearing once. This receptor was taken from an adult in good health. The sequencing here drew on peripheral blood, taken on day 0 of AZD1222 vaccination. The genes are TRBV9 and TRBJ1-4; 12 bases are shared with TRBD1. The CDR3 loop reads CASSAGTGGLEKLFF. The CDR3 DNA reads as TGTGCCAGCAGCGCCGGGACAGGGGGCCTTGAAAAACTGTTTTTT. The whole variable domain, remainder taken from reference TRBV9 and TRBJ1-4, is DSGVTQTPKHLITATGQRVTLRCSPRSGDLSVYWYQQSLDQGLQFLIQYYNGEERAKGNILERFSAQQFPDLHSELNLSSLELGDSALYFCASSAGTGGLEKLFFGSGTQLSVL.